The TCR beta chain under discussion was sequenced for a study of cytomegalovirus exposure and HLA in healthy donors. Notes on the study in general: A later analysis showed TCR association rates differing by HLA locus, peaking at DRB1 and lowest at HLA-C. The study listed some 160 cytomegalovirus-associated TCR beta chains.

On this clone: The target antigen is unknown.

With 60 Vbeta and 13 Jbeta primers, the PCR was carried out. Generated by immunoSEQ multiplex PCR, the TCRdb table keeps only in-frame clones and is missing some. In the table there are roughly 130,000 clones, about 80% of which are singletons. J was trimmed by 7 bases and V by 3 bases; bases with no gene match: 10. Germline CDR1 is MGHDK and CDR2 is SYGVNS. This CDR3 spans 16 amino acids. Sequenced: PBMCs. The gene calls are TRBV25-1 and TRBJ2-1, with 9 bases matching TRBD2. This TCR was sampled from a woman aged 40 to 49 in good health and CMV-seronegative. This CDR3 reads CASSDWGSGSSNEQFF. The CDR3 DNA reads TGTGCCAGCAGTGATTGGGGTAGCGGGAGTAGTAATGAGCAGTTCTTC. Supplemented by reference TRBV25-1 and TRBJ2-1, the full variable domain reads EADIYQTPRYLVIGTGKKITLECSQTMGHDKMYWYQQDPGMELHLIHYSYGVNSTEKGDLSSESTVSRIRTEHFPLTLESARPSHTSQYLCASSDWGSGSSNEQFFGPGTRLTVL.